One and the same sample provided the 27 T cell receptor beta chains below, sequenced in a study of T cell responses to AZD1222 COVID-19 vaccine. Clones were read by immunoSEQ multiplex PCR, and TCRdb kept only the in-frame ones, dropping some. Here the sample spans 210,000 or so clones, 85% to 95% being singletons. The sample here was peripheral blood, taken on day 0 of MenACWY control vaccination. These TCRs come from an adult in good health.

The chain couples TRBV12-5 to TRBJ2-2, with TRBD1 identical over 11 bases. V was pared by 3 bases and J by 6 bases, with 12 bases of the junction left unmatched. CDR1 LGHNT and CDR2 FRNRAP come from the germline V gene. The CDR3 runs to 18 residues. CDR3 protein: CASGFSPRDRGLAGELFF. The CDR3 nucleotides read TGTGCTAGTGGTTTCTCACCGCGGGACAGGGGGTTGGCCGGGGAGCTGTTTTTT.

The J gene is TRBJ2-7, the V gene TRBV30; D possibly corresponds to TRBD1 (6 bases). There are 14 residues in the CDR3. V lost 1 base, J lost 0 bases, and 10 bases lay in between. Germline loops: CDR1 GTSNPN, CDR2 SVGIG (reference sequence). DNA for the CDR3: TGTGCCTGGAGTGGACAGGCGTTCTCCTACGAGCAGTACTTC. The encoded protein is CAWSGQAFSYEQYF.

The chain carries TRBV19 and TRBJ1-5; D uncertain. Germline values: CDR1 LNHDA, CDR2 SQIVND (reference sequence). Trimming cost V 5 bases and J 4 bases, with 9 bases left between them. The CDR3 covers 13 residues. The CDR3 nucleotides read TGTGCCAGTAGTTGGTCGGGTAATCAGCCCCAGCATTTT. Its protein product is CASSWSGNQPQHF.

The J gene is TRBJ1-4, the V gene TRBV4-3; D gene uncertain. The germline CDR1 and CDR2 sequences are LGHNA and YSLEER. This CDR3 is built from 13 residues. V lost 0 bases and J 17 bases, leaving 16 bases between the germline ends. CDR3: CASSQELEQRNFF. CDR3 nucleotides: TGCGCCAGCAGCCAAGAACTGGAGCAAAGGAACTTTTTT.

The chain uses TRBV6-5 and TRBJ2-2; TRBD1 or TRBD2 may be the D gene (5 bases each). The CDR3 runs to 15 residues. V lost 7 bases to trimming and J lost 0 bases, with 12 bases between them. Germline assignment: CDR1 MNHEY and CDR2 SVGAGI. CDR3 coding DNA: TGTGCCAGCAATCGGGGCAGAGCGAACACCGGGGAGCTGTTTTTT. This sequence encodes CASNRGRANTGELFF.

This sequence joins TRBV2 and TRBJ1-4; D gene unclear. The CDR3 length is 14 residues. V lost 5 bases to trimming and J lost 0 bases, with 7 bases between them. Germline CDR1 SNHLY, CDR2 FYNNEI. The CDR3 sequence: CASSLPTTNEKLFF. DNA for the CDR3: TGTGCCAGCAGTCTCCCTACAACTAATGAAAAACTGTTTTTT.

The V gene is TRBV29-1, the J gene TRBJ1-3; D gene unclear. CDR1 is SQVTM and CDR2 is ANQGSEA in the germline V gene. This CDR3 spans 12 amino acids. The V gene lost 5 bases and the J gene lost 1 base, with 6 bases spanning the gap. CDR3 residues: CSVLSSGNTIYF. In DNA form, the CDR3 reads TGCAGCGTTCTCAGTTCTGGAAACACCATATATTTT. Based on the CDR3 plus reference TRBV29-1 and TRBJ1-3, the full variable domain is SAVISQKPSRDICQRGTSLTIQCQVDSQVTMMFWYRQQPGQSLTLIATANQGSEATYESGFVIDKFPISRPNLTFSTLTVSNMSPEDSSIYLCSVLSSGNTIYFGEGSWLTVV.

This clone appeared once. V usage is TRBV3-1 (or the pseudogene TRBV3-2) and J usage is TRBJ1-2; TRBD1 aligns across 7 bases. Germline V gives CDR1 LGHDT, CDR2 YNNKEL (reference sequence). CDR3 length: 14 residues. J gave up 5 bases and V 0 bases, and 3 bases lay outside the gene matches. The CDR3 is CASSQETGRYGYTF. The CDR3 coding sequence is TGTGCCAGCAGCCAAGAGACAGGGAGGTATGGCTACACCTTC.

DNA of the CDR3: TGTGCCAGCAGCTTGGACGGCATAAAACTGTTTTTT. Translated: CASSLDGIKLFF. The rearrangement links TRBV5-4 to TRBJ1-4; D is unresolved. V was cut by 0 bases and J by 10 bases, with 7 bases left in between. Per germline, CDR1 SGHNT and CDR2 YYREEE (reference sequence). This CDR3 comprises 12 residues.

This clone was observed a handful of times. The CDR3 region is CASRWQRPGELFF. The CDR3 coding sequence is TGCGCCAGCAGATGGCAGCGACCCGGGGAGCTGTTTTTT. This chain uses TRBV5-1 with TRBJ2-2; D gene uncertain. This CDR3 is built from 13 residues. In germline, CDR1 is SGHRS, CDR2 YFSETQ. The ends were cut back, 5 bases at V and 6 bases at J, with 11 bases in the middle. Complete variable domain (other parts from reference TRBV5-1 and TRBJ2-2): KAGVTQTPRYLIKTRGQQVTLSCSPISGHRSVSWYQQTPGQGLQFLFEYFSETQRNKGNFPGRFSGRQFSNSRSEMNVSTLELGDSALYLCASRWQRPGELFFGEGSRLTVL.

The J gene is TRBJ2-1, the V gene TRBV5-6, with TRBD2 matching over 11 bases. Germline V gene sequence: CDR1 SGHDT, CDR2 YYEEEE. The CDR3 length is 14 residues. J lost 7 bases, V lost 7 bases, and 7 bases had no gene match. The CDR3 DNA is TGTGCCAGCGGACTAGCGGGCGCGGGGAATGAGCAGTTCTTC. Protein sequence: CASGLAGAGNEQFF.

The chain carries TRBV3-1 (or the pseudogene TRBV3-2) and TRBJ2-7, with TRBD1 matching 9 bases. Per germline, CDR1 LGHDT and CDR2 YNNKEL (reference sequence). The CDR3 totals 15 residues. The junction had 13 bases not matched to a gene; V was cut back by 5 bases and J by 8 bases. CDR3 loop: CASSSRDREINKQYF. CDR3 in DNA: TGTGCCAGCAGCTCGCGGGACAGGGAAATAAACAAGCAGTACTTC.

V and J are TRBV5-1 and TRBJ1-1; D is unclear. The CDR3 is made up of 14 amino acids. From germline, CDR1 is SGHRS and CDR2 YFSETQ. Trimming shortened V by 2 bases and J by 2 bases, and 10 bases separated the two germline ends. CDR3 sequence (DNA): TGCGCCAGCAGCTTTGCAGGTGGAAACACTGAAGCTTTCTTT. This sequence encodes CASSFAGGNTEAFF.

The CDR3 nucleotides are TGTGCCAGTCGTGAAGTGTTATCGGGGGCCCCCTACAATGAGCAGTTCTTC. Translating gives CASREVLSGAPYNEQFF. This chain uses TRBV19 with TRBJ2-1; possibly TRBD1 or TRBD2 for D (6 bases each). Germline values: CDR1 LNHDA, CDR2 SQIVND (reference sequence). The CDR3 runs 17 residues. V shed 8 bases and J shed 2 bases, with 22 bases lying between them.

The rearrangement joins TRBV28 to TRBJ2-7, with no clear D. Trimming took off 1 base at V and 3 bases at J, with 4 bases between the two ends. Germline V gene sequence: CDR1 MDHEN, CDR2 SYDVKM. This CDR3 has 12 residues. The DNA for the CDR3 is TGTGCCAGCAGTTTATACGGCTACGAGCAGTACTTC. Amino acid sequence: CASSLYGYEQYF. Using reference TRBV28 and TRBJ2-7 for the parts outside the CDR3, the full variable domain is DVKVTQSSRYLVKRTGEKVFLECVQDMDHENMFWYRQDPGLGLRLIYFSYDVKMKEKGDIPEGYSVSREKKERFSLILESASTNQTSMYLCASSLYGYEQYFGPGTRLTVT.

The V call is TRBV30, the J call TRBJ1-2; 9 nucleotides align to TRBD1. Looked up from germline, CDR1 is GTSNPN and CDR2 is SVGIG (reference sequence). Germline trimming cut 1 base from V and 3 bases from J; bases unmatched to any gene: 6. This CDR3 has 15 amino acids. The CDR3 nucleotides read TGTGCCTGGAGTGCCGAGGGACAGGGTCACTATGGCTACACCTTC. Amino acid sequence: CAWSAEGQGHYGYTF.

The chain carries TRBV30 and TRBJ2-6; 9 bases are a match to TRBD1. CDR1 and CDR2 from the germline V gene are GTSNPN and SVGIG (reference sequence). The V and J ends lost 8 bases and 2 bases, in that order; junction bases with no gene match: 4. This CDR3 region has 14 residues. The chain's CDR3 is CAGTGPTGANVLTF. In DNA, the CDR3 is TGTGCCGGGACAGGGCCCACTGGGGCCAACGTCCTGACTTTC.

This clone was counted between two and nine times. This chain links TRBV19 with TRBJ2-5; 8 bases match TRBD1. The CDR3 has 12 residues. Germline loops: CDR1 LNHDA, CDR2 SQIVND (reference sequence). V lost 10 bases to trimming and J lost 2 bases; unmatched junction nucleotides: 3. CDR3 DNA sequence: TGTGCCACCGGGACAGGACAAGAGACCCAGTACTTC. It translates to CATGTGQETQYF.

The V and J genes are TRBV30 and TRBJ1-1; a weak D match, TRBD1 (5 bases). This CDR3 spans 13 amino acids. V was trimmed by 2 bases and J by 6 bases, leaving 13 bases between them. Germline values: CDR1 GTSNPN, CDR2 SVGIG (reference sequence). The CDR3 spells CAWSLRWDAEAFF. CDR3 sequence (DNA): TGTGCCTGGAGTCTCAGGTGGGACGCTGAAGCTTTCTTT. Together with reference TRBV30 and TRBJ1-1, the CDR3 gives the full variable domain: SQTIHQWPATLVQPVGSPLSLECTVEGTSNPNLYWYRQAAGRGLQLLFYSVGIGQISSEVPQNLSASRPQDRQFILSSKKLLLSDSGFYLCAWSLRWDAEAFFGQGTRLTVV.

The chain combines TRBV6-5 with TRBJ1-1, with D unresolved. The V end lost 2 bases, the J end lost 5 bases, and 12 bases lay between the germline ends. The CDR3 loop spans 14 amino acids. Germline assignment: CDR1 MNHEY and CDR2 SVGAGI. CDR3 loop: CASSYGTAGTEAFF. In nucleotides, the CDR3 is TGTGCCAGCAGTTACGGCACGGCGGGGACTGAAGCTTTCTTT.

The chain recombines TRBV20-1 with TRBJ2-2; 7 bases agree with TRBD1. CDR1 and CDR2 from the germline V gene are DFQATT and SNEGSKA (reference sequence). CDR3 length: 15 residues. V trimming: 3 bases; J trimming: 3 bases; junction bases outside the gene matches: 7. The CDR3 coding sequence is TGCAGTGCTAGTAAGAGGGGGCCTCACACCGGGGAGCTGTTTTTT. This gives the protein CSASKRGPHTGELFF.

This chain's CDR3 is CASSPRGAENSPLHF. In DNA form, the CDR3 reads TGCGCCAGCAGCCCCCGTGGGGCGGAAAATTCACCCCTCCACTTT. The V call is TRBV5-1, the J call TRBJ1-6, with D tentatively TRBD1 (5 bases). From germline, CDR1 is SGHRS and CDR2 YFSETQ. The V and J ends lost 4 bases and 7 bases respectively, with 15 bases between them. This CDR3 contains 15 residues.

The chain couples TRBV5-1 to TRBJ2-5, with a weak D call TRBD1 (6 bases). V lost 3 bases and J lost 5, with 11 bases in between. This CDR3 has 13 residues. Germline values: CDR1 SGHRS, CDR2 YFSETQ. As DNA, the CDR3 is TGCGCCAGCAGCTCTCACCAGGGGGAGACCCAGTACTTC. Protein sequence: CASSSHQGETQYF.

This chain uses TRBV11-1 with TRBJ1-1; 8 bases are a match to TRBD1. Germline loops: CDR1 SGHAT, CDR2 FQDESV (reference sequence). V lost 4 bases and J lost 7; bases outside the gene matches: 11. The CDR3 length is 15 residues. CDR3 in amino acids: CASSSDPDRVHEAFF. Here the CDR3 DNA reads TGTGCCAGCAGCTCAGACCCGGACAGGGTGCATGAAGCTTTCTTT.

V usage is TRBV5-1 and J usage is TRBJ2-4; a possible D gene is TRBD1 (6 bases). The length of the CDR3 is 14 residues. Germline V CDR1 and CDR2: SGHRS, YFSETQ. V lost 3 bases to trimming and J lost 1 base, with 8 bases between them. In DNA, the CDR3 is TGCGCCAGCAGCTCAGGACAGGCCAAAAACATTCAGTACTTC. Protein sequence: CASSSGQAKNIQYF.

The CDR3 reads CASSPSGQETQYF. CDR3 DNA sequence: TGTGCCAGCAGCCCCTCGGGGCAAGAGACCCAGTACTTC. This sequence joins TRBV5-4 and TRBJ2-5, with D maybe TRBD2 (5 bases). The germline CDR1 and CDR2 sequences are SGHNT and YYREEE (reference sequence). V lost 4 bases and J lost 2, with 9 bases in between. The CDR3 covers 13 residues.

A single count supports this clone. The V gene is TRBV10-3, the J gene TRBJ2-1; D possibly matches TRBD1 or TRBD2 (5 bases each). CDR3 length: 13 amino acids. V shed 2 bases and J shed 10 bases, with 12 bases lying between them. CDR1 and CDR2 (germline): ENHRY, SYGVKD. DNA for the CDR3: TGTGCCATCAGTGAGGGGACGGCCCTAGAGCAGTTCTTC. As protein: CAISEGTALEQFF.